What follows are 30 T cell receptor beta chains derived from one specimen sequenced in a study of cytomegalovirus exposure and HLA in healthy donors. PCR used 60 Vbeta primers and 13 Jbeta primers. The assay was immunoSEQ multiplex PCR, and TCRdb's table has in-frame clones only and misses some. This table holds 150,000 to 200,000 clones, about 75% found once. The sample comprised PBMCs. The receptors come from a man aged 35-49 years in good health and CMV-seropositive.

The chain joins TRBV19 to TRBJ2-7; TRBD2 might be the D (5 bases). Germline V CDR1 and CDR2: LNHDA, SQIVND (reference sequence). V was cut by 0 bases and J by 7 bases, with 10 bases left in between. This CDR3 contains 13 residues. The CDR3 loop is CASSIDPEREQYF. In DNA, the CDR3 is TGTGCCAGTAGTATAGATCCCGAGCGGGAGCAGTACTTC.

V usage is TRBV6-5 and J usage is TRBJ1-1; a weak D match, TRBD1 (5 bases). Trimming removed 5 bases at V and 1 base at J, with 11 bases between. The CDR3 contains 14 residues. In germline, CDR1 is MNHEY, CDR2 SVGAGI. The CDR3 bases are TGTGCCAGCAGTCCCGGGGGTTCGAACACTGAAGCTTTCTTT. It is translated as CASSPGGSNTEAFF.

The rearrangement links TRBV6-1 to TRBJ1-4, with 7 bases identical to TRBD1. The CDR3 runs to 14 residues. Germline V gene data show CDR1 as MNHNS and CDR2 as SASEGT. J lost 8 bases, V lost 9 bases, and 12 bases had no gene match. CDR3 DNA: TGTGCCAGTGAAAAGAGGGGGCGAGAGGAAAAACTGTTTTTT. It codes for CASEKRGREEKLFF.

A few counts support this clone. The chain combines TRBV4-1 with TRBJ2-7; TRBD1 aligns across 11 bases. Germline values: CDR1 MGHRA, CDR2 YSYEKL. V lost 4 bases and J lost 7; bases outside the gene matches: 9. The CDR3 is 15 amino acids. The CDR3 spells CASSLPGQGDREQYF. The CDR3 DNA follows: TGCGCCAGCAGCCTTCCGGGACAGGGGGATCGTGAGCAGTACTTC.

The chain employs TRBV28 and TRBJ1-5; a weak D match, TRBD1 (5 bases). Germline assignment: CDR1 MDHEN and CDR2 SYDVKM. The CDR3 is made up of 15 amino acids. The V and J ends lost 5 bases and 6 bases respectively, with 17 bases between them. The CDR3 reads CASSPPRGLGQPQHF. The CDR3 bases are TGTGCCAGCAGTCCCCCCCGGGGGTTAGGTCAGCCCCAGCATTTT.

DNA of the CDR3: TGCGCCAGCAGTGAAAACCCAAGCGACGAGCAGTACTTC. Translating gives CASSENPSDEQYF. The gene calls are TRBV10-1 and TRBJ2-7; the D is unclear. CDR1 is WNHNN, CDR2 SYGVQD, per germline (reference sequence). The V end was cut by 3 bases, the J end by 5 bases, with 11 bases between. This CDR3 region has 13 residues.

The chain uses TRBV30 and TRBJ2-3; 12 nucleotides match TRBD2. V dropped 5 bases and J dropped 5; count of bases not matched to a gene: 2. CDR1 and CDR2 (germline): GTSNPN, SVGIG (reference sequence). This CDR3 is 13 amino acids long. The CDR3 DNA is TGTGCCTGGGTGACTAGCGGGAGAGATACGCAGTATTTT. Its protein is CAWVTSGRDTQYF. The variable domain in full, completed from reference TRBV30 and TRBJ2-3, reads SQTIHQWPATLVQPVGSPLSLECTVEGTSNPNLYWYRQAAGRGLQLLFYSVGIGQISSEVPQNLSASRPQDRQFILSSKKLLLSDSGFYLCAWVTSGRDTQYFGPGTRLTVL.

V gene TRBV6-5 combines with J gene TRBJ2-7, with D maybe TRBD2 (6 bases). V lost 5 bases, J lost 2 bases, and 10 bases lay in between. CDR1 and CDR2 from the germline V gene are MNHEY and SVGAGI. The CDR3 is made up of 13 amino acids. This CDR3 is CASSGRNTYEQYF. The CDR3 DNA reads TGTGCCAGCAGTGGGAGGAACACCTACGAGCAGTACTTC.

The V call is TRBV6-5, the J call TRBJ1-2, with D possibly TRBD1 on 6 matching bases. V dropped 2 bases and J dropped 0 bases, with 13 bases sitting between them. CDR3 length: 16 residues. CDR1 MNHEY and CDR2 SVGAGI come from the germline V gene. The CDR3 DNA follows: TGTGCCAGCAGTTACAGCCGACAGGCCCCTAACTATGGCTACACCTTC. This gives the protein CASSYSRQAPNYGYTF.

The V gene is TRBV5-6, the J gene TRBJ2-1; 9 bases map to TRBD2. Germline V CDR1 and CDR2: SGHDT, YYEEEE. The CDR3 has 15 residues. With 9 bases clipped from V and 7 bases from J, the junction kept 14 bases outside the gene matches. CDR3: CATRSGLAGPNEQFF. CDR3 coding DNA: TGTGCCACCCGATCAGGGCTAGCGGGGCCAAATGAGCAGTTCTTC.

The chain links TRBV28 to TRBJ2-3; 8 nucleotides match TRBD2. The CDR3 totals 14 residues. J gave up 3 bases and V 3 bases, and 2 bases lay outside the gene matches. The germline V gene encodes CDR1 MDHEN and CDR2 SYDVKM. For the CDR3, the DNA is TGTGCCAGCAGTTTCGGCGGGAGGACAGATACGCAGTATTTT. Protein: CASSFGGRTDTQYF.

The chain couples TRBV19 to TRBJ1-4; TRBD1 might be the D (6 bases). Germline V CDR1 and CDR2: LNHDA, SQIVND (reference sequence). V gave up 6 bases and J gave up 3 bases, with 8 bases separating them. This CDR3 contains 13 residues. In nucleotides, the CDR3 is TGTGCCAGTAGGGGGGCGGCTAATGAAAAACTGTTTTTT. Protein: CASRGAANEKLFF.

This clone was observed many times. The rearrangement joins TRBV6-1 to TRBJ2-3; 12 nucleotides agree with TRBD2. Germline V CDR1 and CDR2: MNHNS, SASEGT. CDR3 length: 15 residues. The V segment lost 2 bases and the J segment 4 bases; nucleotides outside the gene matches: 1. The CDR3 loop reads CASSELAGGPDTQYF. CDR3 sequence (DNA): TGTGCCAGCAGTGAACTAGCGGGAGGGCCAGATACGCAGTATTTT.

This chain uses TRBV2 with TRBJ1-1, with D uncertain. The ends were cut back, 5 bases at V and 5 bases at J, with 12 bases in the middle. Germline V gene lookup returns CDR1 SNHLY and CDR2 FYNNEI. This CDR3 has 13 amino acids. This chain's CDR3 is CASSQNGVTEAFF. CDR3 nucleotides: TGTGCCAGCAGTCAAAACGGGGTTACTGAAGCTTTCTTT.

The chain uses TRBV6-4 and TRBJ2-2; D perhaps matches TRBD1 (5 bases). Between the trimmed V and J ends, which lost 0 bases and 3 bases, there was a span of 8 bases. The CDR3 consists of 15 residues. CDR1 is MRHNA, CDR2 SNTAGT, per germline. The CDR3 loop is CASSDSGAHTGELFF. The DNA for the CDR3 is TGTGCCAGCAGTGACTCAGGGGCGCACACCGGGGAGCTGTTTTTT.

V is TRBV19 and J is TRBJ2-5, with TRBD2 identical over 10 bases. The CDR3 has 17 residues. V shed 2 bases and J 2 bases; nucleotides not matched to a gene: 8. Germline assignment: CDR1 LNHDA and CDR2 SQIVND (reference sequence). This chain's CDR3 is CASSITLAGDGQETQYF. CDR3 coding DNA: TGTGCCAGTAGTATAACTCTAGCGGGAGATGGGCAAGAGACCCAGTACTTC.

The V and J genes are TRBV6-1 and TRBJ2-7; 7 bases agree with TRBD1. Losses at the gene ends were 5 bases for V and 2 bases for J; bases not matched to a gene: 6. Germline lookup yields CDR1 MNHNS and CDR2 SASEGT. The CDR3 length is 14 residues. The CDR3 sequence: CASSTGTATYEQYF. CDR3 coding DNA: TGTGCCAGCAGTACCGGGACAGCTACCTACGAGCAGTACTTC.

The CDR3 sequence: CASSIDLYGASGYYNEQFF. The CDR3 DNA reads as TGTGCCAGTAGTATAGACTTGTATGGGGCTAGCGGTTACTACAATGAGCAGTTCTTC. The chain employs TRBV19 and TRBJ2-1; 7 bases align to TRBD2. Trimming took 0 bases from V and 3 from J; bases not matched to a gene: 14. Germline CDR1 is LNHDA and CDR2 is SQIVND (reference sequence). This CDR3 has 19 amino acids.

The genes are TRBV5-1 and TRBJ2-1, with 10 bases that match TRBD2. In germline, CDR1 is SGHRS, CDR2 YFSETQ. Trimming cost V 4 bases and J 0 bases; bases outside gene matches: 10. The CDR3 is 18 residues long. The CDR3: CASSRTLAGASSYNEQFF. DNA of the CDR3: TGCGCCAGCAGCCGCACCCTAGCGGGAGCGAGCTCCTACAATGAGCAGTTCTTC. The full variable domain, with the rest looked up from reference TRBV5-1 and TRBJ2-1, is KAGVTQTPRYLIKTRGQQVTLSCSPISGHRSVSWYQQTPGQGLQFLFEYFSETQRNKGNFPGRFSGRQFSNSRSEMNVSTLELGDSALYLCASSRTLAGASSYNEQFFGPGTRLTVL.

The chain has TRBV7-8 and TRBJ2-5; D might be TRBD2 (5 bases). V was trimmed by 3 bases and J by 3 bases, leaving 8 bases between them. The CDR3 has 13 amino acids. Per germline, CDR1 SGHVS and CDR2 FQNEAQ. CDR3 DNA: TGTGCCAGCAGCTTCAGGCGGGAAGAGACCCAGTACTTC. It translates to CASSFRREETQYF.

This clone appeared a few times. J is TRBJ2-1 and V is TRBV18; the match to TRBD2 covers 10 bases. CDR1 is KGHSH and CDR2 is LQKENI in the germline V gene. The CDR3 is 17 residues long. J gave up 3 bases and V 2 bases, and 7 bases lay outside the gene matches. CDR3 sequence: CASSPSPAGGDYNEQFF. Written as DNA, the CDR3 is TGTGCCAGCTCACCATCCCCAGCGGGAGGGGACTACAATGAGCAGTTCTTC.

V and J are TRBV7-8 and TRBJ2-7; 8 bases align to TRBD1. The CDR3 contains 15 residues. V shed 0 bases, J shed 4 bases, and the junction held 5 bases outside the gene matches. Germline V gives CDR1 SGHVS, CDR2 FQNEAQ. The CDR3 is CASSLAQGGFYEQYF. CDR3 in DNA: TGTGCCAGCAGCTTAGCACAGGGGGGTTTTTACGAGCAGTACTTC.

This clone was observed a handful of times. The genes are TRBV5-8 and TRBJ1-3; no definite D call. The CDR3 length is 15 residues. V shed 2 bases and J shed 0 bases, with 9 bases lying between them. From germline, CDR1 is SGHTS and CDR2 YDEGEE. DNA of the CDR3: TGTGCCAGCAGCTTCGCGCCTAGCTCTGGAAACACCATATATTTT. Translating gives CASSFAPSSGNTIYF.

This chain links TRBV19 with TRBJ2-1, with D tentatively TRBD2 (6 bases). Trimming stripped 8 bases from V and 1 base from J, with 9 bases between. Germline loops: CDR1 LNHDA, CDR2 SQIVND (reference sequence). The CDR3 sequence is 13 residues long. The DNA of the CDR3 is TGTGCCAGTTCGGGAGAATCCTACAATGAGCAGTTCTTC. It codes for CASSGESYNEQFF.

This rearrangement joins TRBV5-1 to TRBJ2-7, with 9 bases aligning to TRBD1. V lost 3 bases and J lost 3; bases outside the gene matches: 10. Germline V lookup: CDR1 SGHRS, CDR2 YFSETQ. The CDR3 spans 16 residues. The CDR3 loop is CASSSGQGGGFYEQYF. CDR3 DNA: TGCGCCAGCAGCTCGGGACAGGGAGGGGGTTTCTACGAGCAGTACTTC.

The DNA for the CDR3 is TGTGCCAGCAGCTTTTTCGGGTACGAAAAACTGTTTTTT. Its protein is CASSFFGYEKLFF. This chain uses TRBV7-2 with TRBJ1-4; unclear D gene. Germline lookup yields CDR1 SGHTA and CDR2 FQGNSA. Between the trimmed V and J ends, which lost 3 bases and 8 bases, there was a span of 10 bases. The CDR3 contains 13 residues. The full variable domain, rest sourced from reference TRBV7-2 and TRBJ1-4, is GAGVSQSPSNKVTEKGKDVELRCDPISGHTALYWYRQSLGQGLEFLIYFQGNSAPDKSGLPSDRFSAERTGGSVSTLTIQRTQQEDSAVYLCASSFFGYEKLFFGSGTQLSVL.

J is TRBJ2-7 and V is TRBV5-4; the D gene is possibly TRBD1 (5 bases). Germline CDR1 reads SGHNT; CDR2 reads YYREEE (reference sequence). V was trimmed by 6 bases and J by 0 bases, leaving 13 bases between them. CDR3 length: 14 amino acids. CDR3 DNA: TGTGCCAGCACCTTCGACAGTATCTCCTACGAGCAGTACTTC. Encoded protein: CASTFDSISYEQYF.

In DNA form, the CDR3 reads TGTGCCAGCAGTGAAGGGTGGAGGGTGAGAGAGACCCAGTACTTC. Its translation is CASSEGWRVRETQYF. The chain couples TRBV6-1 to TRBJ2-5; D may be TRBD2 (6 bases). CDR1 and CDR2 from the germline V gene are MNHNS and SASEGT. This CDR3 is built from 15 residues. Trimming took 1 base from V and 4 from J, leaving 13 bases between them.

This clone has a handful of counts. V and J are TRBV5-1 and TRBJ2-7; 8 positions match TRBD2. The CDR3 loop spans 14 amino acids. Trimming cost V 5 bases and J 6 bases; bases outside gene matches: 10. Per germline, CDR1 SGHRS and CDR2 YFSETQ. CDR3 DNA sequence: TGCGCCAGCAGGGATGGGTCGGGAGGGGGCGAGCAGTACTTC. Protein sequence: CASRDGSGGGEQYF.

This clone was seen a single time. The chain is built from TRBV5-1 and TRBJ2-5; 7 bases align to TRBD1. Germline-derived CDR1 and CDR2 are SGHRS and YFSETQ. The trim removed 5 bases at V and 5 bases at J, leaving 3 bases unmatched. The CDR3 length is 12 residues. The CDR3: CASRGTVETQYF. CDR3 DNA sequence: TGCGCCAGCAGAGGGACAGTGGAGACCCAGTACTTC.